Below are 4 T cell receptor beta chains sequenced from a single sample in a study of T cell repertoires in cytomegalovirus infection. The antigens of these receptors remain unknown. TCRdb re-called the reads through MiXCR, storing one row per CDR3 protein. The sample carries about 900,000 distinct CDR3 sequences, 25% to 40% recorded once. This sample comprised cultured CD8+ T cells from PBMCs, obtained from culture after CMV antigen stimulation. Source of these receptors: a human donor in good health (CMV status not recorded). Some clones in this sample may be carry-over from other donors' samples.

The genes are TRBV12-3 or TRBV12-4 and TRBJ2-2; perhaps TRBD2 as D (6 bases). The CDR3 spans 15 residues. Trimming shortened V by 5 bases and J by 6 bases, and 16 bases separated the two germline ends. The CDR3 bases are TGTGCCAGCAGTCTCTCGGGAGTGGACCCCGGGGAGCTGTTTTTT. Amino acid sequence: CASSLSGVDPGELFF.

The gene calls are TRBV14 and TRBJ2-5, with D uncertain. Germline values: CDR1 SGHDN, CDR2 FVKESK. Trimming stripped 0 bases from V and 2 bases from J, with 13 bases between. There are 16 residues in the CDR3. The CDR3 region is CASSQDHGSLQETQYF. The CDR3, as DNA: TGTGCCAGCAGCCAAGATCACGGGTCCCTTCAAGAGACCCAGTACTTC.

This chain joins TRBV5-1 and TRBJ1-1, with 8 bases lining up with TRBD1. After removal of 4 bases from V and 1 base from J, the junction contained 6 bases not matched to a gene. The CDR3 loop spans 15 amino acids. Per the germline V gene, CDR1 is SGHRS and CDR2 is YFSETQ. The CDR3 DNA sequence: TGCGCCAGCAGCCATGCAGGGGGCCCGAACACTGAAGCTTTCTTT. This sequence encodes CASSHAGGPNTEAFF. The full variable domain, in which reference TRBV5-1 and TRBJ1-1 provide the parts outside the CDR3, is KAGVTQTPRYLIKTRGQQVTLSCSPISGHRSVSWYQQTPGQGLQFLFEYFSETQRNKGNFPGRFSGRQFSNSRSEMNVSTLELGDSALYLCASSHAGGPNTEAFFGQGTRLTVV.

The rearrangement joins TRBV7-9 to TRBJ2-1; no clear D gene. Trimming took 0 bases from V and 6 from J, leaving 6 bases between them. The CDR3 has 13 residues. Germline V CDR1 and CDR2: SEHNR, FQNEAQ (reference sequence). CDR3 DNA: TGTGCCAGCAGCTTAGCGTACAGCAATGAGCAGTTCTTC. This translates into CASSLAYSNEQFF.